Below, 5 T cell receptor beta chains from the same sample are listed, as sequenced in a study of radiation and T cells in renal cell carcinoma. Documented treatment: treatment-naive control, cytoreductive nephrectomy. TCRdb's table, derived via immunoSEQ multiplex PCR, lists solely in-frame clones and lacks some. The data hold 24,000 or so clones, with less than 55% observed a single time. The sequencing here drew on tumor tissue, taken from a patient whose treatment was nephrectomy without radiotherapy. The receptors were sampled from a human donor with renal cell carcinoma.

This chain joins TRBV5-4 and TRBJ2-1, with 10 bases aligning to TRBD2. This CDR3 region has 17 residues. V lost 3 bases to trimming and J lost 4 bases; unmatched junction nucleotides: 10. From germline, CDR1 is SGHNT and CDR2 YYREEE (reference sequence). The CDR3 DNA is TGTGCCAGCAGCTCGGCAAGCGGGGGGGGCCTATACAATGAGCAGTTCTTC. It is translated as CASSSASGGGLYNEQFF.

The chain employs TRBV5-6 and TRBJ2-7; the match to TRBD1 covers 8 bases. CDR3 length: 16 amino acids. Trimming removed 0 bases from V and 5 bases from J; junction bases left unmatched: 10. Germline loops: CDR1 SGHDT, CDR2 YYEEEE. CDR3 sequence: CASSLGAGGLKDEQYF. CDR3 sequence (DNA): TGTGCCAGCAGCTTGGGTGCAGGGGGCTTAAAGGACGAGCAGTACTTC.

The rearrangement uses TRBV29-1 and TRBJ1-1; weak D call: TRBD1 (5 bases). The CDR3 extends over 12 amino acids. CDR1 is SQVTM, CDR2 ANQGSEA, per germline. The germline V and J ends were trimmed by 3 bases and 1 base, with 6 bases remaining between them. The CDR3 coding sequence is TGCAGCGTTGAGGGGGGGAACACTGAAGCTTTCTTT. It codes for CSVEGGNTEAFF.

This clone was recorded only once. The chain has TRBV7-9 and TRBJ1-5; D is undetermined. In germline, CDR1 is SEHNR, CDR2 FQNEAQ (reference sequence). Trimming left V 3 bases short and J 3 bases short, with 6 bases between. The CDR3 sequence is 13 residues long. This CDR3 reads CASSLATNQPQHF. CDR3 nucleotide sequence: TGTGCCAGCAGCTTGGCCACCAATCAGCCCCAGCATTTT.

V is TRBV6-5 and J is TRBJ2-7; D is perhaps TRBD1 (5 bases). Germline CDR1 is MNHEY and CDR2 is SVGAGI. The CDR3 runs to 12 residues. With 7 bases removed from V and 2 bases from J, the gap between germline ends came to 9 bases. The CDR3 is CASIGVTYEQYF. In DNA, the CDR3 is TGTGCCAGCATAGGGGTGACCTACGAGCAGTACTTC.